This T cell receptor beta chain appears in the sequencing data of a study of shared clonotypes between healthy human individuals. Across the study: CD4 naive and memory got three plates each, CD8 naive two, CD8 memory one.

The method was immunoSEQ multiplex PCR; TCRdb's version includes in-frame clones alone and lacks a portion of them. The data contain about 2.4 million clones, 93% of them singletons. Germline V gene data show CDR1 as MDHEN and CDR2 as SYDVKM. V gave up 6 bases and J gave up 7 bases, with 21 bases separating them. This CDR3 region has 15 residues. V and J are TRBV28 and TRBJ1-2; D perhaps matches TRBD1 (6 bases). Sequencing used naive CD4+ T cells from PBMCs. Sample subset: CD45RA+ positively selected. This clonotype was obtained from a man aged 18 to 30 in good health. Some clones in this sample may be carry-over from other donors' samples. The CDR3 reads CASRPNRDTRRGYTF. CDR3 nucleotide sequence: TGTGCCAGCAGGCCGAACCGGGACACTAGACGTGGCTACACCTTC.